Below, 24 T cell receptor beta chains from the same sample are listed, as sequenced in a study of T-cell reconstitution after alpha-beta-depleted transplantation in children. Unique molecular identifiers were used in preparing the TCRbeta library. Each CDR3 protein gets one entry after TCRdb re-called the PCR reads with MiXCR. In the table there are a few hundred thousand distinct CDR3 sequences, 25% to 30% of which are singletons. The sequencing used PBMCs, collected before TCRalphabeta/CD19-depleted stem cell transplant. These receptors all come from a boy in the first two years of life with Wiskott-Aldrich syndrome, due to receive a stem cell transplant.

The chain combines TRBV5-1 with TRBJ2-3; D gene uncertain. Trimming cost V 2 bases and J 2 bases, with 15 bases left between them. The CDR3 contains 16 residues. Germline loops: CDR1 SGHRS, CDR2 YFSETQ. The CDR3 DNA follows: TGCGCCAGCAGCTTATTTCCAGCGCCATCCACAGATACGCAGTATTTT. Translation: CASSLFPAPSTDTQYF. The full variable domain, its missing parts supplied by reference TRBV5-1 and TRBJ2-3, is KAGVTQTPRYLIKTRGQQVTLSCSPISGHRSVSWYQQTPGQGLQFLFEYFSETQRNKGNFPGRFSGRQFSNSRSEMNVSTLELGDSALYLCASSLFPAPSTDTQYFGPGTRLTVL.

Many counts were recorded for this clonotype. The chain recombines TRBV10-3 with TRBJ2-3, with no clear D. The CDR3 covers 11 residues. Trimming shortened V by 5 bases and J by 0 bases, and 0 bases separated the two germline ends. Germline-derived CDR1 and CDR2 are ENHRY and SYGVKD. The CDR3 loop reads CAISSTDTQYF. The CDR3, as DNA: TGTGCCATCAGTAGCACAGATACGCAGTATTTT.

V usage is TRBV27 and J usage is TRBJ2-5, with D perhaps TRBD2 (5 bases). CDR3 length equals 13 residues. V dropped 3 bases and J dropped 1 base, with 6 bases sitting between them. The germline V gene has CDR1 MNHEY and CDR2 SMNVEV (reference sequence). CDR3 region: CASSLRAQETQYF. The CDR3 DNA reads TGTGCCAGCAGTTTGCGGGCCCAAGAGACCCAGTACTTC.

V usage is TRBV7-2 and J usage is TRBJ2-1; D remains unclear. The CDR3 runs to 15 residues. V was cut by 6 bases and J by 10 bases, with 22 bases left in between. Germline assignment: CDR1 SGHTA and CDR2 FQGNSA. The DNA of the CDR3 is TGTGCCAGCAGTCGAGCGCACCTGTTTACAATGGAGCAGTTCTTC. Amino acid sequence: CASSRAHLFTMEQFF.

The chain joins TRBV5-5 to TRBJ1-1, with D possibly TRBD1 on 6 matching bases. The CDR3 covers 15 residues. Germline V lookup: CDR1 SGHKS, CDR2 YYEKEE (reference sequence). Trimming shortened V by 4 bases and J by 1 base, and 14 bases separated the two germline ends. CDR3 in amino acids: CASSHQPGANTEAFF. Here the CDR3 DNA reads TGTGCCAGCAGCCATCAGCCGGGGGCGAACACTGAAGCTTTCTTT. Full variable domain (missing parts from reference TRBV5-5 and TRBJ1-1): DAGVTQSPTHLIKTRGQQVTLRCSPISGHKSVSWYQQVLGQGPQFIFQYYEKEERGRGNFPDRFSARQFPNYSSELNVNALLLGDSALYLCASSHQPGANTEAFFGQGTRLTVV.

The chain combines TRBV20-1 with TRBJ1-2; a weak D match, TRBD1 (6 bases). The CDR3 consists of 14 residues. Per the germline V gene, CDR1 is DFQATT and CDR2 is SNEGSKA (reference sequence). V lost 3 bases and J lost 6, with 17 bases in between. CDR3 DNA: TGCAGTGCTAGCCTAGGGGGAAGGGGGAATGGCTACACCTTC. This sequence encodes CSASLGGRGNGYTF.

Many counts were recorded for this clonotype. This sequence joins TRBV5-1 and TRBJ2-1, with 10 bases identical to TRBD1. In germline, CDR1 is SGHRS, CDR2 YFSETQ. The CDR3 consists of 16 residues. Unmatched junction bases numbered 6, after V lost 0 bases and J lost 6 bases. The CDR3: CASSLGDRGVGNEQFF. CDR3 DNA: TGCGCCAGCAGCTTGGGGGACAGGGGAGTAGGCAATGAGCAGTTCTTC.

This clonotype has a handful of counts. This chain uses TRBV18 with TRBJ2-2; tentative D call: TRBD1 (5 bases). V lost 4 bases, J lost 7 bases, and 10 bases lay in between. The length of the CDR3 is 13 residues. Germline values: CDR1 KGHSH, CDR2 LQKENI. The chain's CDR3 is CASSLDSYGELFF. The CDR3 DNA reads as TGTGCCAGCTCACTCGACAGCTACGGGGAGCTGTTTTTT. Complete variable domain (other parts from reference TRBV18 and TRBJ2-2): NAGVMQNPRHLVRRRGQEARLRCSPMKGHSHVYWYRQLPEEGLKFMVYLQKENIIDESGMPKERFSAEFPKEGPSILRIQQVVRGDSAAYFCASSLDSYGELFFGEGSRLTVL.

This clonotype has more than one count but fewer than ten. V gene TRBV10-3 combines with J gene TRBJ1-1, with 8 bases lining up with TRBD1. The V gene end was trimmed by 6 bases and the J gene end by 2 bases; junction bases not matched to a gene: 5. Germline V lookup: CDR1 ENHRY, CDR2 SYGVKD. The CDR3 totals 14 residues. Here the CDR3 DNA reads TGTGCCATCAGCGACAGGGGATTTAACACTGAAGCTTTCTTT. This translates into CAISDRGFNTEAFF.

The gene calls are TRBV5-1 and TRBJ2-1, with 8 bases that match TRBD2. Germline V lookup: CDR1 SGHRS, CDR2 YFSETQ. The CDR3 has 14 amino acids. V gave up 6 bases and J gave up 0 bases; unmatched junction bases: 2. The CDR3 region has the DNA TGCGCCAGCATGCGGGAGGACTCCTACAATGAGCAGTTCTTC. This translates into CASMREDSYNEQFF.

The chain employs TRBV4-1 and TRBJ1-2, with D possibly being TRBD1 (5 bases). Germline CDR1 and CDR2: MGHRA and YSYEKL. The CDR3 is made up of 16 amino acids. The V gene lost 0 bases and the J gene lost 4 bases, with 15 bases spanning the gap. The CDR3 bases are TGCGCCAGCAGCCAAGATCTTAGGGACGGGTTCTATGGCTACACCTTC. Its translation: CASSQDLRDGFYGYTF.

The V gene is TRBV24-1, the J gene TRBJ2-1; D not resolved. CDR3 length equals 12 residues. V was clipped by 0 bases and J by 8 bases, with 4 bases between them. CDR1 is KGHDR, CDR2 SFDVKD, per germline. The CDR3 DNA sequence: TGTGCCACCAGTGATTTGACGGATGAGCAGTTCTTC. It yields the protein CATSDLTDEQFF.

The chain is built from TRBV7-9 and TRBJ1-2; D is undetermined. The CDR3 is 17 amino acids. Germline V gene sequence: CDR1 SEHNR, CDR2 FQNEAQ (reference sequence). V lost 1 base, J lost 4 bases, and 19 bases lay in between. The CDR3 is CASSLGDGFDPGYGYTF. The CDR3 DNA reads TGTGCCAGCAGCTTAGGAGACGGCTTTGATCCCGGCTATGGCTACACCTTC.

This chain links TRBV10-3 with TRBJ2-7, with 14 bases lining up with TRBD2. The CDR3 runs to 15 residues. V lost 6 bases, J lost 0 bases, and 1 base stayed unmatched. Germline CDR1 is ENHRY and CDR2 is SYGVKD. The CDR3 DNA follows: TGTGCCATCAGGGGGACTAGCGGGAGCTCCTACGAGCAGTACTTC. Amino acid sequence: CAIRGTSGSSYEQYF.

The chain recombines TRBV5-1 with TRBJ2-1, with 12 bases identical to TRBD2. Germline V gene sequence: CDR1 SGHRS, CDR2 YFSETQ. This CDR3 contains 16 residues. After removal of 4 bases from V and 5 bases from J, the junction contained 7 bases not matched to a gene. In nucleotides, the CDR3 is TGCGCCAGCAGCCCGGGACTAGCGGGCCCCAACAATGAGCAGTTCTTC. It yields the protein CASSPGLAGPNNEQFF.

This clonotype was found a few times. The gene calls are TRBV5-1 and TRBJ2-3, with TRBD1 matching over 10 bases. The CDR3 sequence is 17 residues long. With 0 bases clipped from V and 8 bases from J, the junction kept 12 bases outside the gene matches. Germline CDR1 is SGHRS and CDR2 is YFSETQ. This CDR3 reads CASSLEGQGPTLGTQYF. The DNA of the CDR3 is TGCGCCAGCAGCTTGGAGGGACAGGGGCCCACACTGGGTACGCAGTATTTT.

In DNA, the CDR3 is TGTGCCAGCAGCTTAGAAGAATCAGGCAGGGAGCAGTTCTTC. It codes for CASSLEESGREQFF. This rearrangement joins TRBV7-8 to TRBJ2-1; no clear D gene. V was pared by 1 base and J by 10 bases, with 14 bases between. Germline V gene data show CDR1 as SGHVS and CDR2 as FQNEAQ. The CDR3 spans 14 residues.

The V call is TRBV12-3 or TRBV12-4, the J call TRBJ2-3, with TRBD2 as a possible D gene (5 bases). The CDR3 covers 13 residues. V was clipped by 6 bases and J by 0 bases, with 7 bases between them. The CDR3 region is CASRRTSTDTQYF. CDR3 nucleotides: TGTGCCAGCAGACGGACTAGCACAGATACGCAGTATTTT.

The chain joins TRBV7-2 to TRBJ2-7, with D unresolved. The germline V gene encodes CDR1 SGHTA and CDR2 FQGNSA. V lost 1 base and J lost 3, with 10 bases in between. The CDR3 loop spans 14 amino acids. CDR3 amino acids: CASSLDARGYEQYF. The DNA of the CDR3 is TGTGCCAGCAGCTTAGATGCCCGAGGCTACGAGCAGTACTTC.

The chain is built from TRBV5-1 and TRBJ2-1, with 11 bases that match TRBD2. Trimming took 4 bases from V and 6 from J; bases not matched to a gene: 6. The CDR3 loop spans 15 amino acids. Germline CDR1 reads SGHRS; CDR2 reads YFSETQ. The CDR3 sequence is CASSVLAGVGNEQFF. The CDR3 DNA is TGCGCCAGCAGCGTACTAGCGGGAGTCGGCAATGAGCAGTTCTTC.

The genes are TRBV7-2 and TRBJ1-5; D unclear. The CDR3 has 12 amino acids. V gave up 1 base and J gave up 9 bases, with 7 bases separating them. Per germline, CDR1 SGHTA and CDR2 FQGNSA. CDR3 residues: CASSLVGRPQHF. CDR3 nucleotides: TGTGCCAGCAGCTTAGTGGGGAGGCCCCAGCATTTT. The full variable domain, in which reference TRBV7-2 and TRBJ1-5 provide the parts outside the CDR3, is GAGVSQSPSNKVTEKGKDVELRCDPISGHTALYWYRQSLGQGLEFLIYFQGNSAPDKSGLPSDRFSAERTGGSVSTLTIQRTQQEDSAVYLCASSLVGRPQHFGDGTRLSIL.

There are many counts of this clonotype. The chain uses TRBV7-9 and TRBJ2-5; unclear D gene. CDR3 length: 12 residues. The germline V gene has CDR1 SEHNR and CDR2 FQNEAQ (reference sequence). Trimming shortened V by 6 bases and J by 4 bases, and 9 bases separated the two germline ends. The CDR3 DNA follows: TGTGCCAGCAGTTCTACGGGAGAGACCCAGTACTTC. Its translation is CASSSTGETQYF.

The chain links TRBV27 to TRBJ2-3; D not resolved. Germline V CDR1 and CDR2: MNHEY, SMNVEV (reference sequence). The V gene lost 4 bases and the J gene lost 0 bases, with 5 bases spanning the gap. The CDR3 consists of 13 residues. CDR3 DNA sequence: TGTGCCAGCAGTTACATCAGCACAGATACGCAGTATTTT. It translates to CASSYISTDTQYF.

V gene TRBV12-3 or TRBV12-4 combines with J gene TRBJ2-1, with D possibly being TRBD1 or TRBD2 (5 bases each). V gave up 2 bases and J gave up 2 bases, with 10 bases separating them. The CDR3 spans 15 residues. CDR3 DNA: TGTGCCAGCAGTTTACTGGGGGAAGCCTACAATGAGCAGTTCTTC. Translation: CASSLLGEAYNEQFF.